The T cell receptor beta chain described here comes from a study of cytomegalovirus exposure and HLA in healthy donors. Study details: Early released data comprised around 80 million unique TCRs from HLA-typed donors. General observations from the study: TCR beta chains numbering more than 150 were designated cytomegalovirus-associated. According to an earlier analysis, most TCR beta V segments yielded productive rearrangements about 87% or about 30% of the time.

Whereas donors were nominally healthy upon sampling, unrecorded immune exposures were probable. V gave up 3 bases and J gave up 7 bases; unmatched junction bases: 9. This CDR3 is built from 16 residues. Germline loops: CDR1 SGHTA, CDR2 FQGNSA. The PCR had 60 Vbeta and 13 Jbeta primers. Using immunoSEQ multiplex PCR, the repertoire was profiled, and TCRdb retains in-frame clones only, with some absent. The data show 120,000 or so clones, with about three quarters seen just once and more than 3% held by the top ten. Comment on this clone: Its antigen is still unknown.

This receptor was identified in a man aged 30 to 45 in good health and CMV-seronegative. The source material was PBMCs. The gene calls are TRBV7-2 and TRBJ1-6; 7 nucleotides align to TRBD1. CDR3 region: CASSLPRQGGNSPLHF. The CDR3 DNA sequence: TGTGCCAGCAGCTTGCCCCGACAGGGTGGGAATTCACCCCTCCACTTT.